This TCR beta chain was captured by sequencing in a study of blood T cell repertoires in COVID-19. Study in general: Sites across the United States, Italy and Spain contributed samples from acute and convalescent COVID-19.

Germline V lookup: CDR1 SQVTM, CDR2 ANQGSEA. The CDR3 spans 13 residues. Trimming shortened V by 4 bases and J by 0 bases, and 9 bases separated the two germline ends. In the authors' workflow: Reference gene primer amplification yielded estimated nucleated cell counts. Method: immunoSEQ multiplex PCR; TCRdb's copy keeps in-frame clones and lacks some. Clone size and V and J calls were adopted from that table, with D and trimming inferred from the DNA. The sample includes under 250,000 clones, approximately 83% of them seen just once. Those who participated ranged in age from about 18 to 89 years and resided in 20 to 30 US areas. Which cohort a participant joined came from the clinical history participants gave.

The genes are TRBV29-1 and TRBJ1-1; unclear D gene. Specimen: PBMCs or T cells enriched from blood (not recorded which). The receptor was derived from a middle-aged woman with acute COVID-19. The DNA for the CDR3 is TGCAGCGTTGTGAGGGCAATGAACACTGAAGCTTTCTTT. It translates to CSVVRAMNTEAFF.